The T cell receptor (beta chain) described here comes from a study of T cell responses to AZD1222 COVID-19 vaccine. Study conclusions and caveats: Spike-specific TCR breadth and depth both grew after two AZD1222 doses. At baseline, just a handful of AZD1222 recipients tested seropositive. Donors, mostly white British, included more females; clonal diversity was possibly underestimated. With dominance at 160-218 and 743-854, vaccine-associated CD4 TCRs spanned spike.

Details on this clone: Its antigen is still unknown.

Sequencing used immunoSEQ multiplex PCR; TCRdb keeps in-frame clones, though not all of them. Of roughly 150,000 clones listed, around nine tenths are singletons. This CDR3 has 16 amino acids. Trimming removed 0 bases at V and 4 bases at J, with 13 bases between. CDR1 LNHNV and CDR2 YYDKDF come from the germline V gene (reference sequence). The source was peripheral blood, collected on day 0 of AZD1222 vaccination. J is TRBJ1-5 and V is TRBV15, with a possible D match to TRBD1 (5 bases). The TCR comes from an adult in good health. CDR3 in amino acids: CATSREPGIANQPQHF. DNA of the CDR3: TGTGCCACCAGCAGAGAACCAGGGATTGCAAATCAGCCCCAGCATTTT.